This TCR beta chain was retrieved from a study of blood T cell repertoires in COVID-19. Study information: T cells, B-cell-depleted T cells, or PBMCs supplied cDNA or gDNA.

In the original analysis: Amplification of reference gene primers was used by the study to estimate nucleated cell counts. Generated by immunoSEQ multiplex PCR, the TCRdb table keeps only in-frame clones and is missing some. For V, J and clone size, that table is used; D and trimming come from the DNA. Of 130,000 to 150,000 clones in the sample, less than 90% were seen once. With V trimmed by 4 bases and J by 2 bases, 3 bases remained unmatched. CDR1 and CDR2 from the germline V gene are SGHRS and YFSETQ. The CDR3 extends over 15 amino acids. The chain is built from TRBV5-1 and TRBJ2-3; 11 bases fit TRBD2. The sequencing input was PBMCs or T cells enriched from blood (not recorded which). The TCR was taken from a woman between 50 and 59 years old who had been exposed to COVID-19. Here the CDR3 reads CASSQGLADTDTQYF. CDR3 coding DNA: TGCGCCAGCAGCCAGGGACTAGCGGACACAGATACGCAGTATTTT. Variable domain in full (rest from reference TRBV5-1 and TRBJ2-3): KAGVTQTPRYLIKTRGQQVTLSCSPISGHRSVSWYQQTPGQGLQFLFEYFSETQRNKGNFPGRFSGRQFSNSRSEMNVSTLELGDSALYLCASSQGLADTDTQYFGPGTRLTVL.